The entry that follows covers one T cell receptor beta chain sequence. Its antigen is not known. Assay: immunoSEQ multiplex PCR; the TCRdb copy retains only in-frame clones and omits some. The sample records fewer than 850,000 clones, around 91% being singletons. The data belong to a study of shared clonotypes between healthy human individuals. Study-wide background: Each donor's CD4 naive and CD4 memory cells filled three plates apiece, CD8 naive two, and CD8 memory one.

Study-level results: Between several donors, naive CD4 clonotypes were shared at a level of about 5%. Estimated richness was generally greater in naive than memory subsets.

Germline V gene lookup returns CDR1 WNHNN and CDR2 SYGVQD (reference sequence). V shed 2 bases and J shed 0 bases, with 14 bases lying between them. The CDR3 has 16 amino acids. V gene TRBV10-1 combines with J gene TRBJ2-7; no definite D call. This TCR came from a man younger than 35 in good health. Some clones in this sample may be carry-over from other donors' samples. The sample taken for sequencing was memory CD8+ T cells from PBMCs. Subset given: CD45RO+ cells pooled with CCR7-negative TemRA cells. The CDR3, as DNA: TGCGCCAGCAGTGAGGGGTCCGCCTTATACTCCTACGAGCAGTACTTC. Translation gives CASSEGSALYSYEQYF.